These 27 T cell receptor beta chains were all obtained from the same sample, sequenced in a study of cytomegalovirus exposure and HLA in healthy donors (TCRdb year 2017). Receptor amplification or capture employed the immunoSEQ multiplex PCR assay. For the multiplex PCR, a mixture combining 60 forward primers for TCR Vbeta segments and 13 reverse primers for TCR Jbeta segments was used. Held by TCRdb, this immuneACCESS table contains in-frame sequences only and omits some clones. Under half of the omission traces to an unresolved V gene where checked; the cause of the rest is unknown. Within this sample are approximately 82,000 clones, with less than 65% of them counted one time only. The biggest ten clones account for around 5.5% of the sample. Sequenced sample: PBMCs. The receptors shown here come from a woman in her twenties or thirties in good health and CMV-seropositive.

The chain combines TRBV4-2 with TRBJ2-5, with D possibly being TRBD2 (5 bases). Trimming took 0 bases from V and 5 from J, leaving 10 bases between them. CDR1 LGHNA and CDR2 YNFKEQ come from the germline V gene. CDR3 length: 14 amino acids. As DNA, the CDR3 is TGTGCCAGCAGCCAAGATATCACGGGGGAGACCCAGTACTTC. Translation gives CASSQDITGETQYF.

V and J are TRBV6-1 and TRBJ2-7; weak D call: TRBD1 (5 bases). This CDR3 comprises 13 residues. V lost 6 bases and J 7 bases, leaving 16 bases between the germline ends. Germline-derived CDR1 and CDR2 are MNHNS and SASEGT. The CDR3: CASRDIGVREQYF. CDR3 sequence (DNA): TGTGCCAGCAGGGACATTGGAGTGCGGGAGCAGTACTTC.

V gene TRBV29-1 combines with J gene TRBJ1-1; the D is unclear. Germline lookup yields CDR1 SQVTM and CDR2 ANQGSEA. The CDR3 extends over 12 amino acids. Deletions cut 6 bases from V and 1 base from J, with 9 bases between. The CDR3 is CSVRGANTEAFF. As DNA, the CDR3 is TGCAGCGTCCGCGGCGCGAACACTGAAGCTTTCTTT.

In its sample, this clone was seen a few times. The rearrangement joins TRBV5-1 to TRBJ2-2; D not resolved. The CDR3 covers 14 residues. The V end was cut by 2 bases, the J end by 4 bases, with 9 bases between. Germline values: CDR1 SGHRS, CDR2 YFSETQ. CDR3 region: CASSLAFFTGELFF. CDR3 sequence (DNA): TGCGCCAGCAGCTTAGCTTTCTTCACCGGGGAGCTGTTTTTT. Complete variable domain (other parts from reference TRBV5-1 and TRBJ2-2): KAGVTQTPRYLIKTRGQQVTLSCSPISGHRSVSWYQQTPGQGLQFLFEYFSETQRNKGNFPGRFSGRQFSNSRSEMNVSTLELGDSALYLCASSLAFFTGELFFGEGSRLTVL.

In this sample, this clone turned up a few times. In DNA form, the CDR3 reads TGTGCCAGCAGTTACAGGGGGCGCGGGACTGAAGCTTTCTTT. This translates into CASSYRGRGTEAFF. The chain has TRBV28 and TRBJ1-1, with 9 positions matching TRBD1. Germline-derived CDR1 and CDR2 are MDHEN and SYDVKM. Germline trimming cut 4 bases from V and 5 bases from J; bases unmatched to any gene: 5. CDR3 length equals 14 residues.

The chain joins TRBV5-1 to TRBJ2-1; maybe TRBD1 (6 bases). The CDR3 contains 14 residues. V lost 7 bases and J 9 bases, leaving 20 bases between the germline ends. CDR1 is SGHRS and CDR2 is YFSETQ in the germline V gene. The CDR3 DNA sequence: TGCGCCAGCTCTTTGCCCGGGACACACGGTGAGCAGTTCTTC. This gives the protein CASSLPGTHGEQFF.

J is TRBJ2-1 and V is TRBV4-3; D not resolved. Germline CDR1 LGHNA, CDR2 YSLEER. Trimming took off 0 bases at V and 4 bases at J, with 10 bases between the two ends. CDR3 length equals 15 residues. The CDR3 DNA reads as TGCGCCAGCAGCCAAGACGTTGTCGGGTACAATGAGCAGTTCTTC. It is translated as CASSQDVVGYNEQFF.

The rearrangement uses TRBV5-5 and TRBJ2-6; D perhaps matches TRBD2 (6 bases). The CDR3 spans 16 residues. The germline V gene encodes CDR1 SGHKS and CDR2 YYEKEE (reference sequence). Trimming stripped 0 bases from V and 0 bases from J, with 7 bases between. CDR3: CASSLVGSSGANVLTF. CDR3 bases: TGTGCCAGCAGCTTGGTCGGGAGCTCTGGGGCCAACGTCCTGACTTTC.

The chain employs TRBV29-1 and TRBJ1-2, with 7 bases identical to TRBD1. This CDR3 has 13 amino acids. V shed 6 bases, J shed 1 base, and the junction held 5 bases outside the gene matches. CDR1 is SQVTM, CDR2 ANQGSEA, per germline. CDR3 sequence (DNA): TGCAGCGTGGGGACAGAGTTTAACTATGGCTACACCTTC. It is translated as CSVGTEFNYGYTF.

In DNA form, the CDR3 reads TGTGCCAGCAGCAAAGACAGGGTTGGGGCTGAAGCTTTCTTT. Its protein is CASSKDRVGAEAFF. This chain joins TRBV21-1 and TRBJ1-1; the D call TRBD1 from the table was never checked on the DNA. TRBV21-1 is a pseudogene segment. The CDR3 contains 14 residues.

V gene TRBV7-2 combines with J gene TRBJ1-2; D remains unclear. Between the trimmed V and J ends, which lost 4 bases and 2 bases, there was a span of 11 bases. The CDR3 spans 14 residues. Germline CDR1 reads SGHTA; CDR2 reads FQGNSA. The CDR3 loop is CASSYETENYGYTF. The CDR3 DNA reads as TGTGCCAGCAGCTACGAGACGGAGAACTATGGCTACACCTTC.

V and J are TRBV14 and TRBJ1-4; 9 bases are a match to TRBD1. Germline V CDR1 and CDR2: SGHDN, FVKESK. V trimming: 4 bases; J trimming: 5 bases; junction bases outside the gene matches: 2. This CDR3 contains 14 residues. The CDR3 DNA follows: TGTGCCAGCAGCCGGGACAGGGTGAATGAAAAACTGTTTTTT. Protein: CASSRDRVNEKLFF.

This clone was detected a few times. The chain couples TRBV10-3 to TRBJ2-7, with D perhaps matching TRBD1 (6 bases). V lost 7 bases, J lost 4 bases, and 17 bases lay in between. Germline V gene data show CDR1 as ENHRY and CDR2 as SYGVKD. This CDR3 is built from 14 residues. This CDR3 reads CAITSTGRAYEQYF. Here the CDR3 DNA reads TGTGCCATCACCTCGACAGGACGGGCTTACGAGCAGTACTTC.

This chain links TRBV21-1 with TRBJ2-6; the D call of TRBD1 is as the table states it, not checked on the DNA. TRBV21-1 is labeled a pseudogene. CDR3 size: 17 residues. CDR3 coding DNA: TGTGCCAGCAGCAACCGGGACAGGGGTTCTGGGGCCAACGTCCTGACTTTC. Residues: CASSNRDRGSGANVLTF.

The chain is built from TRBV11-2 and TRBJ1-6, with unresolved D. The V gene lost 6 bases and the J gene lost 10 bases, with 13 bases spanning the gap. CDR1 SGHAT and CDR2 FQNNGV come from the germline V gene. This CDR3 has 13 amino acids. CDR3 amino acids: CASSPTWASPLHF. CDR3 nucleotide sequence: TGTGCCAGCAGTCCCACATGGGCCTCACCCCTCCACTTT.

In this sample, this clone turned up many times. The genes are TRBV28 and TRBJ1-1; TRBD1 aligns across 10 bases. Germline loops: CDR1 MDHEN, CDR2 SYDVKM. The CDR3 has 17 amino acids. The ends lost 5 bases at V and 13 bases at J; junction bases unmatched: 22. CDR3 sequence: CASSLLGTGAPSWSGFF. The CDR3 coding sequence is TGTGCCAGCAGTCTACTTGGGACAGGGGCCCCTAGTTGGTCTGGTTTCTTT.

The chain has TRBV27 and TRBJ1-4; TRBD1 aligns across 7 bases. The CDR3 consists of 14 residues. Trimming cost V 8 bases and J 10 bases; bases outside gene matches: 13. Germline V CDR1 and CDR2: MNHEY, SMNVEV (reference sequence). The CDR3 spells CASGSYRGGGKLFF. In DNA, the CDR3 is TGTGCCAGCGGTTCATACAGGGGCGGAGGAAAACTGTTTTTT.

This chain joins TRBV28 and TRBJ2-2; D uncertain. The V gene lost 3 bases and the J gene lost 4 bases, with 3 bases spanning the gap. The germline gives CDR1 MDHEN, CDR2 SYDVKM. The length of the CDR3 is 12 residues. The CDR3 sequence is CASSFSTGELFF. CDR3 in DNA: TGTGCCAGCAGTTTCTCCACCGGGGAGCTGTTTTTT. The whole variable domain, filled in from reference TRBV28 and TRBJ2-2, reads DVKVTQSSRYLVKRTGEKVFLECVQDMDHENMFWYRQDPGLGLRLIYFSYDVKMKEKGDIPEGYSVSREKKERFSLILESASTNQTSMYLCASSFSTGELFFGEGSRLTVL.

The gene calls are TRBV28 and TRBJ2-5; 9 bases are shared with TRBD1. V lost 6 bases to trimming and J lost 1 base; unmatched junction nucleotides: 6. CDR1 is MDHEN, CDR2 SYDVKM, per germline. The CDR3 has 15 residues. Written as DNA, the CDR3 is TGTGCCAGCAGCCGGGGACAGGGAGGCCAAGAGACCCAGTACTTC. This gives the protein CASSRGQGGQETQYF.

V and J are TRBV4-2 and TRBJ2-7; TRBD2 matches 7 bases. V lost 1 base to trimming and J lost 2 bases; unmatched junction nucleotides: 2. The CDR3 sequence is 14 residues long. Germline CDR1 is LGHNA and CDR2 is YNFKEQ. In DNA form, the CDR3 reads TGTGCCAGCAGCCAAGCCGGGACTACCTACGAGCAGTACTTC. Its translation is CASSQAGTTYEQYF.

Only a few counts were recorded for this clone. The chain couples TRBV10-3 to TRBJ2-1, with a possible D match to TRBD2 (5 bases). Germline CDR1 and CDR2: ENHRY and SYGVKD. The V and J ends lost 8 bases and 6 bases respectively, with 11 bases between them. The CDR3 sequence is 12 residues long. The CDR3 reads CAIGKRANEQFF. The CDR3 DNA reads as TGTGCCATCGGGAAGAGGGCCAATGAGCAGTTCTTC.

This clone was observed a single time. Here the CDR3 reads CASSLRTSEGTDTQYF. CDR3 sequence (DNA): TGCGCCAGCAGCCTACGGACTAGTGAGGGCACAGATACGCAGTATTTT. This sequence joins TRBV4-1 and TRBJ2-3, with 7 nucleotides matching TRBD2. The V gene's germline CDR1 is MGHRA and CDR2 YSYEKL. This CDR3 is built from 16 residues. V trimming: 4 bases; J trimming: 1 base; junction bases outside the gene matches: 8.

This rearrangement joins TRBV7-9 to TRBJ2-7; unclear D gene. This CDR3 contains 16 residues. V was trimmed by 4 bases and J by 0 bases, leaving 16 bases between them. The germline gives CDR1 SEHNR, CDR2 FQNEAQ (reference sequence). In DNA, the CDR3 is TGTGCCAGCAGCTCGATCCTGACAACCCGCTCCTACGAGCAGTACTTC. Its protein is CASSSILTTRSYEQYF.

This sequence joins TRBV6-5 and TRBJ2-7, with D possibly matching TRBD2 (5 bases). V lost 0 bases and J 2 bases, leaving 5 bases between the germline ends. CDR1 and CDR2 from the germline V gene are MNHEY and SVGAGI. The CDR3 totals 13 residues. The CDR3 DNA reads as TGTGCCAGCAGTTACTCGACTACCTACGAGCAGTACTTC. Translation gives CASSYSTTYEQYF.

This clone was observed once. Here the CDR3 reads CAWSVARGYEQYF. The CDR3, as DNA: TGTGCCTGGAGTGTTGCCAGGGGGTACGAGCAGTACTTC. The chain recombines TRBV30 with TRBJ2-7, with 7 bases identical to TRBD1. Losses at the gene ends were 0 bases for V and 4 bases for J; bases not matched to a gene: 3. Germline lookup yields CDR1 GTSNPN and CDR2 SVGIG (reference sequence). The CDR3 loop spans 13 amino acids.

In its sample, this clone was seen a few times. The chain has TRBV4-3 and TRBJ1-2; D is undetermined. The CDR3 is 16 residues long. Germline V lookup: CDR1 LGHNA, CDR2 YSLEER. Trimming stripped 4 bases from V and 0 bases from J, with 15 bases between. For the CDR3, the DNA is TGCGCCAGCAGCCCCGGTTCCGCCGCGGCTAACTATGGCTACACCTTC. Translated: CASSPGSAAANYGYTF.

Here the CDR3 reads CATQGSYGTEAFF. DNA of the CDR3: TGTGCCACCCAGGGGTCGTATGGGACTGAAGCTTTCTTT. V is TRBV2 and J is TRBJ1-1, with a weak D call TRBD1 (6 bases). CDR1 and CDR2 from the germline V gene are SNHLY and FYNNEI. This CDR3 region has 13 residues. The V and J ends lost 10 bases and 5 bases respectively, with 17 bases between them.